This T cell receptor beta chain was sequenced during a study of cytomegalovirus exposure and HLA in healthy donors. Whole-study findings and limits: Later analysis demonstrated an association between a missense DCLRE1C variant and TCR beta V- and J-gene trimming.

Primers: 60 Vbeta forward and 13 Jbeta reverse. TCRdb's table, derived via immunoSEQ multiplex PCR, lists solely in-frame clones and lacks some. Among 150,000 to 200,000 clones, roughly 80% were seen once, and the ten largest hold roughly 2%. On this clone: Its target is unknown.

CDR1 is SNHLY and CDR2 is FYNNEI in the germline V gene. The ends lost 4 bases at V and 7 bases at J; junction bases unmatched: 9. This CDR3 region has 15 residues. The rearrangement joins TRBV2 to TRBJ2-3, with TRBD2 identical over 9 bases. The TCR was taken from a female donor in good health and CMV-seronegative. The sequencing sample was made of PBMCs. For the CDR3, the DNA is TGTGCCAGCAGTGCTGCGGGACTAGCTGGGAATACGCAGTATTTT. Protein product: CASSAAGLAGNTQYF.